The 3 T cell receptor beta chains in this list originate from one sample, sequenced in a study of T cells after yellow fever vaccination. TCRdb passed the 5' RACE reads through MiXCR, listing each CDR3 protein once. The data hold about 340,000 distinct CDR3 sequences, with under 15% observed a single time. Sequencing was performed on CD4+ T cells sorted from PBMCs, taken 15 days after the yellow fever booster vaccination. The source is a man between 18 and 35 years old who received the YFV17D yellow fever vaccine.

This clonotype has at least ten counts. The chain combines TRBV29-1 with TRBJ1-2; 7 bases map to TRBD1. This CDR3 comprises 15 residues. V shed 7 bases and J 0 bases; nucleotides not matched to a gene: 11. Germline V gene lookup returns CDR1 SQVTM and CDR2 ANQGSEA. The CDR3 DNA follows: TGCAGCGCCGAAGGGTTCAGGGGGGCTAACTATGGCTACACCTTC. It is translated as CSAEGFRGANYGYTF.

This clonotype was counted only a few times. V usage is TRBV2 and J usage is TRBJ2-1; tentatively, D is TRBD2 (5 bases). Germline assignment: CDR1 SNHLY and CDR2 FYNNEI. The CDR3 consists of 12 residues. Trimming took off 4 bases at V and 7 bases at J, with 8 bases between the two ends. This CDR3 is CASSVRGNEQFF. The CDR3 DNA is TGTGCCAGCAGTGTACGGGGTAATGAGCAGTTCTTC.

A few counts support this clonotype. The chain is built from TRBV12-3 or TRBV12-4 and TRBJ2-5; 11 positions agree with TRBD2. CDR3 size: 15 residues. With V trimmed by 7 bases and J by 2 bases, 6 bases remained unmatched. CDR3 residues: CASTLGLAGQETQYF. In DNA form, the CDR3 reads TGTGCCAGCACCCTTGGACTAGCGGGTCAAGAGACCCAGTACTTC.